These 8 T cell receptor beta chains originate from one sample sequenced in a study of lymphopenia after photon versus proton radiotherapy. The table came from immunoSEQ multiplex PCR; TCRdb's copy has only in-frame clones and leaves some out. The sample yields tens of thousands of clones, approximately 83% seen once. Material: peripheral blood, obtained from a patient treated with photon-based radiotherapy. The receptor set was obtained from a man between 35 and 55 years old with gastric cancer.

The J gene is TRBJ1-2, the V gene TRBV7-2; possible D gene TRBD1, 6 bases. V was clipped by 5 bases and J by 8 bases, with 12 bases between them. CDR1 and CDR2 (germline): SGHTA, FQGNSA. The CDR3 spans 12 residues. The CDR3 loop is CASSPQGRGYTF. The CDR3, as DNA: TGTGCCAGCAGCCCCCAGGGGCGAGGCTACACCTTC.

CDR3 residues: CASGLRPNTGELFF. For the CDR3, the DNA is TGTGCTAGTGGGTTGCGGCCCAACACCGGGGAGCTGTTTTTT. The J gene is TRBJ2-2, the V gene TRBV12-5; D unresolved. V lost 6 bases, J lost 2 bases, and 10 bases lay in between. The germline gives CDR1 LGHNT, CDR2 FRNRAP. This CDR3 is 14 amino acids long.

The chain carries TRBV29-1 and TRBJ2-1, with 11 positions matching TRBD1. The germline V gene encodes CDR1 SQVTM and CDR2 ANQGSEA. The V gene end was trimmed by 4 bases and the J gene end by 4 bases; junction bases not matched to a gene: 6. The CDR3 totals 15 residues. CDR3 sequence: CSVVGQGAQYNEQFF. CDR3 sequence (DNA): TGCAGCGTTGTAGGACAGGGGGCCCAATACAATGAGCAGTTCTTC.

The V gene is TRBV19, the J gene TRBJ2-3, with a weak D call TRBD2 (6 bases). V shed 3 bases and J shed 1 base, with 11 bases lying between them. Germline V gene lookup returns CDR1 LNHDA and CDR2 SQIVND (reference sequence). The CDR3 contains 15 residues. The CDR3 loop reads CASSMGPGGTDTQYF. The CDR3 DNA follows: TGTGCCAGTAGTATGGGGCCGGGGGGCACAGATACGCAGTATTTT. The whole variable domain, filled in from reference TRBV19 and TRBJ2-3, reads DGGITQSPKYLFRKEGQNVTLSCEQNLNHDAMYWYRQDPGQGLRLIYYSQIVNDFQKGDIAEGYSVSREKKESFPLTVTSAQKNPTAFYLCASSMGPGGTDTQYFGPGTRLTVL.

The chain uses TRBV6-1 and TRBJ2-1, with a possible D match to TRBD1 (5 bases). Germline CDR1 is MNHNS and CDR2 is SASEGT. This CDR3 has 14 amino acids. Trimming pared 7 bases from V and 0 bases from J, leaving 10 bases between. CDR3 in DNA: TGTGCCAGCAATCGACAGAGCTCCTACAATGAGCAGTTCTTC. Encoded protein: CASNRQSSYNEQFF.

V usage is TRBV9 and J usage is TRBJ2-2; D might be TRBD2 (6 bases). Germline V gene data show CDR1 as SGDLS and CDR2 as YYNGEE. V shed 4 bases and J shed 5 bases, with 12 bases lying between them. The CDR3 length is 14 residues. The CDR3 coding sequence is TGTGCCAGCAGCCCTCAACTAGCTACCGGGGAGCTGTTTTTT. Protein sequence: CASSPQLATGELFF.

This clone was counted once. V and J are TRBV7-9 and TRBJ1-1; maybe TRBD1 (6 bases). The V end lost 5 bases, the J end lost 1 base, and 11 bases lay between the germline ends. Germline lookup yields CDR1 SEHNR and CDR2 FQNEAQ (reference sequence). The CDR3 consists of 14 residues. The CDR3 is CASSRGQTNTEAFF. The CDR3 bases are TGTGCCAGCAGCCGTGGACAGACGAACACTGAAGCTTTCTTT. The variable domain in full, with the rest retrieved from reference TRBV7-9 and TRBJ1-1, is DTGVSQNPRHKITKRGQNVTFRCDPISEHNRLYWYRQTLGQGPEFLTYFQNEAQLEKSRLLSDRFSAERPKGSFSTLEIQRTEQGDSAMYLCASSRGQTNTEAFFGQGTRLTVV.

V gene TRBV4-2 combines with J gene TRBJ1-3; a possible D gene is TRBD1 (5 bases). Trimming took 1 base from V and 3 from J, leaving 7 bases between them. CDR1 and CDR2 (germline): LGHNA, YNFKEQ. The CDR3 length is 14 residues. CDR3 sequence (DNA): TGTGCCAGCAGCCAAGTGGGGGGTGGAAACACCATATATTTT. Translating gives CASSQVGGGNTIYF.